This T cell receptor (beta chain) was captured in a study of shared clonotypes between healthy human individuals. The study, taken as a whole, reports: The genetic and exposure-history diversity represented was limited by few donors.

This clone occurred once. Its specificity is unknown. Repertoires were generated with immunoSEQ multiplex PCR, while TCRdb's copy carries only in-frame clones and drops some. The sample contains 1.6 million or so clones, roughly 96% of which appear only once. This CDR3 has 17 residues. Germline V gene lookup returns CDR1 SGHAT and CDR2 FQNNGV. V lost 5 bases, J lost 8 bases, and 14 bases stayed unmatched. Sequenced material: naive CD4+ T cells sorted from blood. The subset is: CD45RA+ positively selected. This chain joins TRBV11-2 and TRBJ2-1; 11 bases map to TRBD2. The source of this sequence is a man under 40 in good health. CDR3 nucleotide sequence: TGTGCCAGCAGCGCAGGGACTAGCGGTTGGAGCAGGCATGAGCAGTTCTTC. This translates into CASSAGTSGWSRHEQFF.